Each of the 24 T cell receptor beta chains below was sequenced from the same sample in a study of T cell repertoires in cytomegalovirus infection. Antigen specificity for these receptors is unknown. TCRdb called the reads again in MiXCR, with one record for every CDR3 protein. This table holds 200,000 to 250,000 distinct CDR3 sequences, around 40% found once. The sequences come from CD8+ T cells from cultured PBMCs, collected from culture after CMV antigen stimulation. Source of these receptors: a human donor in good health (CMV status not recorded). Some clones in this sample may be carry-over from other donors' samples.

This clonotype was detected only a few times. The chain recombines TRBV7-6 with TRBJ1-1; 10 bases fit TRBD1. Germline V lookup: CDR1 SGHVS, CDR2 FNYEAQ. The junction had 5 bases not matched to a gene; V was cut back by 5 bases and J by 5 bases. There are 14 residues in the CDR3. CDR3 in amino acids: CASSRDRGITEAFF. The CDR3 DNA reads TGTGCCAGCAGCCGGGACAGGGGTATAACTGAAGCTTTCTTT.

The rearrangement uses TRBV9 and TRBJ2-1; 7 bases map to TRBD2. The CDR3 runs 16 residues. The J segment lost 0 bases and the V segment lost 4 bases, leaving 7 bases of the junction unmatched. Looked up from germline, CDR1 is SGDLS and CDR2 is YYNGEE. The DNA for the CDR3 is TGTGCCAGCAGCCCCTCCCCTAGCGGCTCCTACAATGAGCAGTTCTTC. This sequence encodes CASSPSPSGSYNEQFF.

The chain joins TRBV7-2 to TRBJ2-1; no reliable D call. V gave up 2 bases and J gave up 9 bases, with 14 bases separating them. The CDR3 covers 14 residues. Germline V gene sequence: CDR1 SGHTA, CDR2 FQGNSA. The DNA for the CDR3 is TGTGCCAGCAGCTTATATGACCTAAGCTTTGAGCAGTTCTTC. Its protein product is CASSLYDLSFEQFF.

This clonotype was detected only a few times. The genes are TRBV19 and TRBJ2-7; 7 bases are shared with TRBD1. J lost 0 bases, V lost 8 bases, and 7 bases had no gene match. Looked up from germline, CDR1 is LNHDA and CDR2 is SQIVND (reference sequence). There are 14 residues in the CDR3. CDR3 sequence reads: CASSTGVLSYEQYF. In nucleotides, the CDR3 is TGTGCCAGTTCCACAGGGGTTCTCTCCTACGAGCAGTACTTC.

The table lists this clonotype with a few counts. The rearrangement uses TRBV7-9 and TRBJ1-2; D is unclear. The CDR3 totals 14 residues. Trimming stripped 5 bases from V and 2 bases from J, with 12 bases between. In germline, CDR1 is SEHNR, CDR2 FQNEAQ (reference sequence). The CDR3 loop is CASSPAGRNYGYTF. CDR3 DNA: TGTGCCAGCAGCCCGGCCGGGCGAAACTATGGCTACACCTTC.

This clonotype was observed at least ten times. The V call is TRBV19, the J call TRBJ1-2; D may be TRBD1 (5 bases). The germline V gene has CDR1 LNHDA and CDR2 SQIVND (reference sequence). This CDR3 region has 15 residues. V lost 3 bases, J lost 6 bases, and 17 bases lay in between. The CDR3 reads CASSMRGTNLDGYTF. The DNA for the CDR3 is TGTGCCAGTAGTATGAGGGGTACCAACCTCGATGGCTACACCTTC.

The V and J genes are TRBV12-5 and TRBJ1-5; D might be TRBD1 (6 bases). From germline, CDR1 is LGHNT and CDR2 FRNRAP. The CDR3 consists of 13 residues. DNA of the CDR3: TGTGCGCGGACAGTATATAGCAATCAGCCCCAGCATTTT. This encodes CARTVYSNQPQHF. Using reference TRBV12-5 and TRBJ1-5 for the parts outside the CDR3, the full variable domain is DARVTQTPRHKVTEMGQEVTMRCQPILGHNTVFWYRQTMMQGLELLAYFRNRAPLDDSGMPKDRFSAEMPDATLATLKIQPSEPRDSAVYFCARTVYSNQPQHFGDGTRLSIL.

The chain employs TRBV12-3 or TRBV12-4 and TRBJ2-3, with D possibly TRBD2 on 5 matching bases. The CDR3 contains 14 residues. Deletions cut 3 bases from V and 2 bases from J, with 9 bases between. The CDR3 sequence is CASSFEGVTDTQYF. The CDR3, as DNA: TGTGCCAGCAGTTTTGAGGGTGTCACAGATACGCAGTATTTT.

The chain joins TRBV4-1 to TRBJ2-3; TRBD2 matches at 8 bases. Germline lookup yields CDR1 MGHRA and CDR2 YSYEKL. V lost 3 bases to trimming and J lost 4 bases; unmatched junction nucleotides: 9. This CDR3 has 16 amino acids. The CDR3, as DNA: TGCGCCAGCAGCCACGCTTTACGGGAGGGGGCAGATACGCAGTATTTT. As protein: CASSHALREGADTQYF.

The sample holds a few counts of this clonotype. The rearrangement links TRBV7-8 to TRBJ1-5; 8 nucleotides line up with TRBD1. With 5 bases clipped from V and 0 bases from J, the junction kept 6 bases outside the gene matches. This CDR3 is 16 amino acids long. The germline CDR1 and CDR2 sequences are SGHVS and FQNEAQ. For the CDR3, the DNA is TGTGCCAGCAGCCCGGGGACAGGCCATAGCAATCAGCCCCAGCATTTT. Residues: CASSPGTGHSNQPQHF. The complete variable domain, with remaining parts taken from reference TRBV7-8 and TRBJ1-5, reads GAGVSQSPRYKVAKRGQDVALRCDPISGHVSLFWYQQALGQGPEFLTYFQNEAQLDKSGLPSDRFFAERPEGSVSTLKIQRTQQEDSAVYLCASSPGTGHSNQPQHFGDGTRLSIL.

V gene TRBV7-6 combines with J gene TRBJ2-5; 13 bases map to TRBD2. V was clipped by 5 bases and J by 2 bases; unmatched bases: 5. Germline V CDR1 and CDR2: SGHVS, FNYEAQ. There are 16 residues in the CDR3. CDR3 in DNA: TGTGCCAGCAGCCCCCGGACTAGCGGGGGACAAGAGACCCAGTACTTC. Protein sequence: CASSPRTSGGQETQYF. Supplemented by reference TRBV7-6 and TRBJ2-5, the full variable domain reads GAGVSQSPRYKVTKRGQDVALRCDPISGHVSLYWYRQALGQGPEFLTYFNYEAQQDKSGLPNDRFSAERPEGSISTLTIQRTEQRDSAMYRCASSPRTSGGQETQYFGPGTRLLVL.

In its sample, this clonotype was seen many times. This rearrangement joins TRBV25-1 to TRBJ1-1; the D is unclear. V was cut by 0 bases and J by 0 bases, with 20 bases left in between. CDR3 length: 19 amino acids. The V gene's germline CDR1 is MGHDK and CDR2 SYGVNS. The CDR3 sequence: CASSEYILGPTLVNTEAFF. As DNA, the CDR3 is TGTGCCAGCAGTGAATATATTCTCGGGCCCACTCTGGTGAACACTGAAGCTTTCTTT.

The sample holds a few counts of this clonotype. The chain is built from TRBV7-3 and TRBJ2-3; tentatively, D is TRBD2 (7 bases). The germline V gene encodes CDR1 SGHTA and CDR2 FQGTGA. Trimming removed 1 base at V and 5 bases at J, with 16 bases between. CDR3 size: 16 residues. CDR3 in DNA: TGTGCCAGCAGCTTAATCGAGGGGGGGCCCGGAGATACGCAGTATTTT. Its translation: CASSLIEGGPGDTQYF.

This clonotype was detected many times. The chain recombines TRBV11-2 with TRBJ1-1; D unresolved. Trimming took off 0 bases at V and 5 bases at J, with 16 bases between the two ends. Germline loops: CDR1 SGHAT, CDR2 FQNNGV. The CDR3 sequence is 16 residues long. In nucleotides, the CDR3 is TGTGCCAGCAGCTTAGAGTTCCGGGTCCGGGAGACTGAAGCTTTCTTT. Protein sequence: CASSLEFRVRETEAFF. The full variable domain, in which reference TRBV11-2 and TRBJ1-1 provide the parts outside the CDR3, is EAGVAQSPRYKIIEKRQSVAFWCNPISGHATLYWYQQILGQGPKLLIQFQNNGVVDDSQLPKDRFSAERLKGVDSTLKIQPAKLEDSAVYLCASSLEFRVRETEAFFGQGTRLTVV.

The chain uses TRBV7-6 and TRBJ1-4, with TRBD1 matching over 7 bases. The length of the CDR3 is 15 residues. V gave up 6 bases and J gave up 10 bases; unmatched junction bases: 14. The germline CDR1 and CDR2 sequences are SGHVS and FNYEAQ. The CDR3 here is CASRDDSGGSVKLFF. CDR3 bases: TGTGCCAGCAGAGATGATTCAGGGGGTAGTGTAAAACTGTTTTTT. Supplemented by reference TRBV7-6 and TRBJ1-4, the full variable domain reads GAGVSQSPRYKVTKRGQDVALRCDPISGHVSLYWYRQALGQGPEFLTYFNYEAQQDKSGLPNDRFSAERPEGSISTLTIQRTEQRDSAMYRCASRDDSGGSVKLFFGSGTQLSVL.

CDR3 nucleotides: TGTGCCAGCAGCACACCCACGGGACAGGGTCACAATGAGCAGTTCTTC. It codes for CASSTPTGQGHNEQFF. This sequence joins TRBV7-9 and TRBJ2-1; the match to TRBD1 covers 9 bases. The CDR3 is 16 residues long. The J segment lost 5 bases and the V segment lost 5 bases, leaving 10 bases of the junction unmatched. CDR1 is SEHNR, CDR2 FQNEAQ, per germline (reference sequence).

V usage is TRBV6-2 or TRBV6-3 and J usage is TRBJ1-2; tentatively, D is TRBD1 (5 bases). The CDR3 consists of 13 residues. Trimming cost V 8 bases and J 3 bases, with 13 bases left between them. The germline CDR1 and CDR2 sequences are MNHEY and SVGEGT. The CDR3 DNA reads as TGTGCCAGCTCGGGGCTGGGGTACTATGGCTACACCTTC. It specifies CASSGLGYYGYTF.

The J gene is TRBJ1-5, the V gene TRBV11-2; no clear D gene. Per the germline V gene, CDR1 is SGHAT and CDR2 is FQNNGV. The CDR3 has 16 amino acids. The V and J ends lost 4 bases and 4 bases respectively, with 17 bases between them. The CDR3 bases are TGTGCCAGCAGCTCTGAAGGACTAATGGGGAATCAGCCCCAGCATTTT. Residues: CASSSEGLMGNQPQHF.

This clonotype showed up many times. The chain couples TRBV7-2 to TRBJ2-3, with TRBD2 identical over 11 bases. The ends lost 4 bases at V and 2 bases at J; junction bases unmatched: 5. The CDR3 contains 16 residues. From germline, CDR1 is SGHTA and CDR2 FQGNSA. The CDR3 bases are TGTGCCAGCAGCTATCTAGCGGGGGGCATCACAGATACGCAGTATTTT. Translated, it gives CASSYLAGGITDTQYF.

The rearrangement uses TRBV19 and TRBJ1-1; TRBD1 is a possible D gene (5 bases). The CDR3 has 11 residues. Germline lookup yields CDR1 LNHDA and CDR2 SQIVND (reference sequence). The V gene lost 10 bases and the J gene lost 4 bases, with 10 bases spanning the gap. CDR3 residues: CATNGGTEAFF. Written as DNA, the CDR3 is TGTGCCACTAACGGGGGCACTGAAGCTTTCTTT.

The chain links TRBV12-3 or TRBV12-4 to TRBJ2-5; the D is unclear. The germline V and J ends were trimmed by 6 bases and 2 bases, with 10 bases remaining between them. The CDR3 runs 13 residues. The CDR3 loop is CASRPENQETQYF. In DNA form, the CDR3 reads TGTGCCAGCAGACCTGAGAATCAAGAGACCCAGTACTTC.

This clonotype has just a few counts. This chain uses TRBV7-2 with TRBJ2-1; D may be TRBD1 (6 bases). CDR3 size: 15 residues. Per the germline V gene, CDR1 is SGHTA and CDR2 is FQGNSA. The ends were cut back, 5 bases at V and 10 bases at J, with 21 bases in the middle. CDR3 residues: CASSPKLGQTKEQFF. The CDR3 DNA sequence: TGTGCCAGCAGCCCGAAGCTCGGACAGACTAAGGAGCAGTTCTTC.

This clonotype has only a few counts. The chain employs TRBV28 and TRBJ1-1; D uncertain. Germline V gives CDR1 MDHEN, CDR2 SYDVKM. V lost 4 bases, J lost 0 bases, and 9 bases lay in between. The CDR3 is 14 residues long. The CDR3: CASSSLIMNTEAFF. The CDR3 region has the DNA TGTGCCAGCAGTTCCTTGATCATGAACACTGAAGCTTTCTTT.

The chain joins TRBV7-2 to TRBJ2-5; TRBD1 aligns across 8 bases. Per the germline V gene, CDR1 is SGHTA and CDR2 is FQGNSA. The CDR3 loop spans 17 amino acids. With 5 bases clipped from V and 1 base from J, the junction kept 12 bases outside the gene matches. In nucleotides, the CDR3 is TGTGCCAGCAGCCTCGTATCGGACAGGGTGATCCAAGAGACCCAGTACTTC. Encoded protein: CASSLVSDRVIQETQYF.